What follows are 23 T cell receptor beta chains derived from one specimen sequenced in a study of vaccination and CD4 T cells after COVID-19. Stated treatment: roughly ten-day PBMC culture with coronavirus spike peptide pools or control peptides (ViraFEST assay). From the unexposed donor, CD4+ T cells were collected ahead of the COVID-19 pandemic (2011-2018). Their target antigens are unknown. Sequenced with the Oncomine TCR Beta short-read assay was DNA taken from cultured CD4+ T cells. Genomic DNA was isolated from cultured CD4+ T cells. TCRdb passed the PCR reads through MiXCR, listing each CDR3 protein once. Among about 10,000 distinct CDR3 sequences listed, 30% were seen once. Sequences were obtained from CD4+ T cells from blood, cultured in vitro. The receptors derive from a human donor in good health.

The chain couples TRBV10-3 to TRBJ1-5; no clear D gene. This CDR3 spans 13 amino acids. Trimming stripped 3 bases from V and 5 bases from J, with 8 bases between. Germline V gene data show CDR1 as ENHRY and CDR2 as SYGVKD. CDR3: CAISDGEYQPQHF. In nucleotides, the CDR3 is TGTGCCATCAGTGATGGGGAATATCAGCCCCAGCATTTT.

The chain couples TRBV5-1 to TRBJ2-1, with 8 nucleotides matching TRBD1. V shed 4 bases, J shed 5 bases, and the junction held 5 bases outside the gene matches. The length of the CDR3 is 14 residues. Germline CDR1 is SGHRS and CDR2 is YFSETQ. The CDR3 region is CASSAGQENNEQFF. CDR3 DNA sequence: TGCGCCAGCAGCGCGGGACAGGAGAACAATGAGCAGTTCTTC. The whole variable domain, remainder taken from reference TRBV5-1 and TRBJ2-1, is KAGVTQTPRYLIKTRGQQVTLSCSPISGHRSVSWYQQTPGQGLQFLFEYFSETQRNKGNFPGRFSGRQFSNSRSEMNVSTLELGDSALYLCASSAGQENNEQFFGPGTRLTVL.

The chain has TRBV20-1 and TRBJ2-7; possible D gene TRBD2, 6 bases. Trimming removed 5 bases from V and 6 bases from J, with 23 bases in between. The CDR3 runs to 15 residues. In germline, CDR1 is DFQATT, CDR2 SNEGSKA (reference sequence). For the CDR3, the DNA is TGCAGTGCTCATTACCGCTTGGGTAGCGGTGGCGAGCAGTACTTC. It translates to CSAHYRLGSGGEQYF.

J is TRBJ2-7 and V is TRBV6-2 or TRBV6-3; D ambiguous. There are 15 residues in the CDR3. Germline CDR1 MNHEY, CDR2 SVGEGT. The V end lost 4 bases, the J end lost 5 bases, and 18 bases lay between the germline ends. The CDR3 DNA reads as TGTGCCAGCAGTTCCCAGTTATGGTTGTCAGACGAGCAGTACTTC. Translation: CASSSQLWLSDEQYF.

This sequence joins TRBV28 and TRBJ2-3, with D unresolved. This CDR3 comprises 16 residues. The V end lost 3 bases, the J end lost 0 bases, and 13 bases lay between the germline ends. The V gene's germline CDR1 is MDHEN and CDR2 SYDVKM. For the CDR3, the DNA is TGTGCCAGCAGTTTTTCCTCGGACGGAAGCACAGATACGCAGTATTTT. Encoded protein: CASSFSSDGSTDTQYF.

The table lists this clonotype with a few counts. V gene TRBV6-2 or TRBV6-3 combines with J gene TRBJ1-5; D may be TRBD1 (6 bases). Trimming cost V 4 bases and J 7 bases, with 14 bases left between them. The CDR3 covers 14 residues. Per the germline V gene, CDR1 is MNHEY and CDR2 is SVGEGT. CDR3 nucleotide sequence: TGTGCCAGCAGTTGGCGCAGGGGTGGGCAGCCCCAGCATTTT. This gives the protein CASSWRRGGQPQHF.

This clonotype has a handful of counts. The genes are TRBV7-2 and TRBJ1-1; D call uncertain. Trimming removed 5 bases from V and 4 bases from J, with 14 bases in between. The CDR3 sequence is 14 residues long. The germline gives CDR1 SGHTA, CDR2 FQGNSA. CDR3 loop: CASSASRGSTEAFF. Written as DNA, the CDR3 is TGTGCCAGCAGCGCTAGTCGGGGTAGCACTGAAGCTTTCTTT.

The chain recombines TRBV21-1 with TRBJ2-5; the table's D call of TRBD1 was not tested on the DNA. TRBV21-1 is a listed pseudogene. This CDR3 has 15 residues. CDR3 nucleotides: TGTGCCAGCAGCAAAGGGGACAGGGGGCAAGAGACCCAGTACTTC. The encoded protein is CASSKGDRGQETQYF.

J is TRBJ2-7 and V is TRBV10-3; 8 bases line up with TRBD1. V dropped 4 bases and J dropped 6; count of bases not matched to a gene: 8. CDR3 length equals 14 residues. The germline gives CDR1 ENHRY, CDR2 SYGVKD. Here the CDR3 reads CAISGAGQGSEQYF. CDR3 coding DNA: TGTGCCATCAGTGGTGCAGGACAGGGATCCGAGCAGTACTTC.

This clonotype has only a few counts. The gene calls are TRBV25-1 and TRBJ1-6; D may be TRBD1 (5 bases). The CDR3 totals 15 residues. The V and J ends lost 3 bases and 8 bases respectively, with 14 bases between them. Per the germline V gene, CDR1 is MGHDK and CDR2 is SYGVNS. DNA for the CDR3: TGTGCCAGCAGTGAGTCTCCGGGACTCTATTCACCCCTCCACTTT. Its protein product is CASSESPGLYSPLHF.

This clonotype was seen a handful of times. The V gene is TRBV14, the J gene TRBJ1-6; D is undetermined. Germline CDR1 reads SGHDN; CDR2 reads FVKESK. Trimming shortened V by 4 bases and J by 6 bases, and 7 bases separated the two germline ends. The CDR3 is made up of 13 amino acids. CDR3 DNA sequence: TGTGCCAGCAGCCCCACCTTTAATTCACCCCTCCACTTT. Residues: CASSPTFNSPLHF.

Only a few counts were recorded for this clonotype. V is TRBV10-3 and J is TRBJ2-4; 9 positions match TRBD2. V trimming: 0 bases; J trimming: 6 bases; junction bases outside the gene matches: 3. Germline values: CDR1 ENHRY, CDR2 SYGVKD. CDR3 length: 15 residues. The CDR3 loop is CAISESREGRNIQYF. CDR3 nucleotides: TGTGCCATCAGTGAGTCGCGGGAGGGCCGAAACATTCAGTACTTC.

There are a few counts of this clonotype. The chain joins TRBV6-1 to TRBJ2-2, with D tentatively TRBD1 or TRBD2 (5 bases each). Germline CDR1 MNHNS, CDR2 SASEGT. Trimming removed 7 bases from V and 5 bases from J, with 14 bases in between. This CDR3 region has 14 residues. The CDR3 DNA follows: TGTGCCAGCACCAAGGTCGGGGCTACCGGGGAGCTGTTTTTT. Translating gives CASTKVGATGELFF.

The chain joins TRBV7-6 to TRBJ1-3; 7 bases are shared with TRBD1. CDR3 length equals 15 residues. V gave up 6 bases and J gave up 4 bases; unmatched junction bases: 9. CDR1 SGHVS and CDR2 FNYEAQ come from the germline V gene. This CDR3 reads CASRRYGTDGNTIYF. CDR3 sequence (DNA): TGTGCCAGCAGACGATACGGGACAGACGGAAACACCATATATTTT.

About this clonotype itself: As the CDR3 is not closed by the conserved phenylalanine or tryptophan, this likely results from a read error. The gene calls are TRBV5-4 and TRBJ2-5; 7 positions agree with TRBD1. Trimming cost V 3 bases and J 5 bases; bases outside gene matches: 10. The CDR3 spans 15 residues. CDR1 SGHNT and CDR2 YYREEE come from the germline V gene (reference sequence). The CDR3 nucleotides read TGTGCCAGCAGCTCCAGACAGGGAACTAGGGAGACCCAGTACTTA. This translates into CASSSRQGTRETQYL.

The chain employs TRBV19 and TRBJ2-7, with TRBD1 as a possible D gene (6 bases). The V end lost 5 bases, the J end lost 0 bases, and 14 bases lay between the germline ends. The V gene's germline CDR1 is LNHDA and CDR2 SQIVND (reference sequence). The CDR3 runs 15 residues. CDR3 nucleotide sequence: TGTGCCAGTAGTCTCAGGGGCCTATCCTCCTACGAGCAGTACTTC. It yields the protein CASSLRGLSSYEQYF.

This clonotype is classed as medium-sized. The rearrangement joins TRBV7-2 to TRBJ1-2, with TRBD1 identical over 9 bases. CDR1 is SGHTA, CDR2 FQGNSA, per germline. J was trimmed by 6 bases and V by 5 bases; bases with no gene match: 7. The CDR3 has 14 residues. The CDR3 spells CASSPTGGGNGYTF. For the CDR3, the DNA is TGTGCCAGCAGCCCAACAGGGGGCGGTAATGGCTACACCTTC. Full variable domain (outside the CDR3, taken from reference TRBV7-2 and TRBJ1-2): GAGVSQSPSNKVTEKGKDVELRCDPISGHTALYWYRQSLGQGLEFLIYFQGNSAPDKSGLPSDRFSAERTGGSVSTLTIQRTQQEDSAVYLCASSPTGGGNGYTFGSGTRLTVV.

The chain employs TRBV10-1 and TRBJ2-1; tentatively, D is TRBD2 (7 bases). V was shortened by 3 bases and J by 4 bases, with 16 bases between the two germline ends. This CDR3 has 16 amino acids. The germline gives CDR1 WNHNN, CDR2 SYGVQD (reference sequence). The DNA of the CDR3 is TGCGCCAGCAGTGAAAAGAAGGGGGAGGGGTACAATGAGCAGTTCTTC. Its protein product is CASSEKKGEGYNEQFF.

The gene calls are TRBV5-1 and TRBJ2-5; either TRBD1 or TRBD2 may fit D (5 bases each). Germline CDR1 reads SGHRS; CDR2 reads YFSETQ. Trimming removed 7 bases at V and 4 bases at J, with 20 bases between. The CDR3 has 15 residues. CDR3 loop: CASEYGALGGETQYF. DNA for the CDR3: TGCGCCAGCGAATACGGGGCCCTTGGAGGAGAGACCCAGTACTTC.

The chain carries TRBV7-2 and TRBJ1-5; D ambiguous. The CDR3 loop spans 15 amino acids. Per germline, CDR1 SGHTA and CDR2 FQGNSA. V was shortened by 3 bases and J by 3 bases, with 12 bases between the two germline ends. CDR3 sequence (DNA): TGTGCCAGCAGCTTTCGTCCAGCTTTCAATCAGCCCCAGCATTTT. Amino acids: CASSFRPAFNQPQHF. Based on the CDR3 plus reference TRBV7-2 and TRBJ1-5, the full variable domain is GAGVSQSPSNKVTEKGKDVELRCDPISGHTALYWYRQSLGQGLEFLIYFQGNSAPDKSGLPSDRFSAERTGGSVSTLTIQRTQQEDSAVYLCASSFRPAFNQPQHFGDGTRLSIL.

This clonotype was counted only a few times. The chain combines TRBV6-1 with TRBJ1-6, with a weak D call TRBD1 (6 bases). Germline CDR1 MNHNS, CDR2 SASEGT. Trimming stripped 7 bases from V and 5 bases from J, with 12 bases between. The CDR3 has 14 residues. CDR3: CASKPGHNNSPLHF. The DNA for the CDR3 is TGTGCCAGCAAGCCGGGACATAATAATTCACCCCTCCACTTT.

This chain uses TRBV7-6 with TRBJ2-1, with 12 bases lining up with TRBD1. The germline V gene has CDR1 SGHVS and CDR2 FNYEAQ. This CDR3 has 18 residues. J lost 7 bases, V lost 6 bases, and 16 bases had no gene match. The CDR3 DNA follows: TGTGCCAGCAGAGCTAGTCTACCCGGGACAGGGGGCTTAAATGAGCAGTTCTTC. It specifies CASRASLPGTGGLNEQFF.

This sequence joins TRBV11-2 and TRBJ2-3; 8 positions agree with TRBD1. The germline V gene encodes CDR1 SGHAT and CDR2 FQNNGV. This CDR3 contains 17 residues. V was clipped by 6 bases and J by 5 bases; unmatched bases: 16. CDR3 sequence: CASRPQGAPFSGDTQYF. The CDR3 region has the DNA TGTGCCAGCAGGCCCCAGGGGGCTCCCTTCAGTGGAGATACGCAGTATTTT. The variable domain in full, with the rest retrieved from reference TRBV11-2 and TRBJ2-3, is EAGVAQSPRYKIIEKRQSVAFWCNPISGHATLYWYQQILGQGPKLLIQFQNNGVVDDSQLPKDRFSAERLKGVDSTLKIQPAKLEDSAVYLCASRPQGAPFSGDTQYFGPGTRLTVL.